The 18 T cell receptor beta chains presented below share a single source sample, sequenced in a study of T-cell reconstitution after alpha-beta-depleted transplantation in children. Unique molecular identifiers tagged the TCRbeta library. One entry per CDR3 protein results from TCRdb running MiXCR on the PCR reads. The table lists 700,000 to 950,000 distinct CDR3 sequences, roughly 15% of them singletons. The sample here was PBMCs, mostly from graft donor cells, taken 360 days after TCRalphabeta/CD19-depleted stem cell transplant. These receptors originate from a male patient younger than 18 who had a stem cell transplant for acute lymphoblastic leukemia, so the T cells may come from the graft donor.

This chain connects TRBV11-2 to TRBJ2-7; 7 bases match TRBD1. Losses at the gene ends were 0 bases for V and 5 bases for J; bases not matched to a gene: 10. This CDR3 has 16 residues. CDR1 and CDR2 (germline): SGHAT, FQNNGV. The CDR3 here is CASSLEPGTEFHEQYF. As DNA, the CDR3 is TGTGCCAGCAGCTTAGAGCCCGGGACAGAATTCCACGAGCAGTACTTC.

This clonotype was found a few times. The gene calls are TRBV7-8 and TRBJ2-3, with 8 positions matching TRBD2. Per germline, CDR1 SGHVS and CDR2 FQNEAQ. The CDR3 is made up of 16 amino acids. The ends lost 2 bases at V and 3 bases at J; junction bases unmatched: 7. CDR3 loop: CASSLIAGPVTDTQYF. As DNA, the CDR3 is TGTGCCAGCAGCTTAATAGCGGGGCCGGTTACAGATACGCAGTATTTT.

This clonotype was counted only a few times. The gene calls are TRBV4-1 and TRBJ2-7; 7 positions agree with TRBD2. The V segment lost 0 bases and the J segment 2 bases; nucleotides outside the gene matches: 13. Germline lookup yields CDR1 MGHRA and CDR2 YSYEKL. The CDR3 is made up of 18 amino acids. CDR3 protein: CASSQEEPRLAETYEQYF. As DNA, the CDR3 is TGCGCCAGCAGCCAAGAGGAGCCCCGTCTAGCGGAAACCTACGAGCAGTACTTC.

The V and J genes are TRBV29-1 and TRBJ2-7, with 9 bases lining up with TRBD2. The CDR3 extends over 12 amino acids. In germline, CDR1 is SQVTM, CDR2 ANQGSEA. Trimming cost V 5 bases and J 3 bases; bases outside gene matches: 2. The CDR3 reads CSVLAGVYEQYF. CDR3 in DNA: TGCAGCGTTTTAGCGGGAGTCTACGAGCAGTACTTC.

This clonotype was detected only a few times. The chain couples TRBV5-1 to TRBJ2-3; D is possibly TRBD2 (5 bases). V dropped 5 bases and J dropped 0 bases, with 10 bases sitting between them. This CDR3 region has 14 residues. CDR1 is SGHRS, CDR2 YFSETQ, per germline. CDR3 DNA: TGCGCCAGCAGGGCACTAGTCAGCACAGATACGCAGTATTTT. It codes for CASRALVSTDTQYF.

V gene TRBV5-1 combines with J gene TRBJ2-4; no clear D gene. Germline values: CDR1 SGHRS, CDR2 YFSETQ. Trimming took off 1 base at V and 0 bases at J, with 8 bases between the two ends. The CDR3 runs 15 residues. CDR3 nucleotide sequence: TGCGCCAGCAGCTTGTGGGCAGGAGCCAAAAACATTCAGTACTTC. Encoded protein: CASSLWAGAKNIQYF. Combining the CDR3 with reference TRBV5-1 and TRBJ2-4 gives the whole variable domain KAGVTQTPRYLIKTRGQQVTLSCSPISGHRSVSWYQQTPGQGLQFLFEYFSETQRNKGNFPGRFSGRQFSNSRSEMNVSTLELGDSALYLCASSLWAGAKNIQYFGAGTRLSVL.

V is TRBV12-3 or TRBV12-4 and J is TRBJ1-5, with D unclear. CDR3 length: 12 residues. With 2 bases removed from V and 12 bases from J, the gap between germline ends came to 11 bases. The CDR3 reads CASSLMGRRQHF. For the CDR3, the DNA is TGTGCCAGCAGTTTAATGGGTCGGCGCCAGCATTTT.

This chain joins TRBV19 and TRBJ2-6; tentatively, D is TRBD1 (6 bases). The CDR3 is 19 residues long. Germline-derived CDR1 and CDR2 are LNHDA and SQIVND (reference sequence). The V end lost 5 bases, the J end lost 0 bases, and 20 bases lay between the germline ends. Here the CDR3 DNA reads TGTGCCAGTAGTCCGACGGACAGCCGGGTGCTCTCTGGGGCCAACGTCCTGACTTTC. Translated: CASSPTDSRVLSGANVLTF.

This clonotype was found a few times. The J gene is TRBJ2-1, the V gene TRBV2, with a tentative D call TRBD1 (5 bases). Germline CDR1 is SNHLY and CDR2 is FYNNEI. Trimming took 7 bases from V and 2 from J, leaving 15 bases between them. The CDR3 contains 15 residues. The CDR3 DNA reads TGTGCCAGCACCCTTGACAGACCCACCTACAATGAGCAGTTCTTC. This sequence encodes CASTLDRPTYNEQFF.

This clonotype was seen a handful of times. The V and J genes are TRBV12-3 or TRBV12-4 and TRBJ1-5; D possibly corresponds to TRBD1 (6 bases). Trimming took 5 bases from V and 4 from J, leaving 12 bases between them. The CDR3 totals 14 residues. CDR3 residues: CASSRQETNQPQHF. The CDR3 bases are TGTGCCAGCAGTAGACAGGAGACTAATCAGCCCCAGCATTTT.

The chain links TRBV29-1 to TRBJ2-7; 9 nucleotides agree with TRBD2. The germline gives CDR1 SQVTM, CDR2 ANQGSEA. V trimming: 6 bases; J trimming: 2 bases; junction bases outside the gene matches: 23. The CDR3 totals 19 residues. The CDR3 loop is CSVHRATSGDFRTAYEQYF. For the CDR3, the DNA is TGCAGCGTGCACCGAGCGACTAGCGGAGATTTCCGAACTGCCTACGAGCAGTACTTC.

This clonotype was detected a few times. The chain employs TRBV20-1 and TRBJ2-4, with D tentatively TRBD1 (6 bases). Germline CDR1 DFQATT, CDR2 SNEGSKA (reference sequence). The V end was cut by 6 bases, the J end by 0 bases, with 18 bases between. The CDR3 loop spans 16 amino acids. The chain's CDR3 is CSAGTFGQLAKNIQYF. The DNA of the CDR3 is TGCAGTGCGGGCACATTCGGACAGCTAGCCAAAAACATTCAGTACTTC.

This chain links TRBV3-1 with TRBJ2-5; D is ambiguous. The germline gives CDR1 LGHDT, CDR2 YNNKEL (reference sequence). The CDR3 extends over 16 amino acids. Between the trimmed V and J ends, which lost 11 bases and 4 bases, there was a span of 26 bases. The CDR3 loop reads CAPPHARGPIGETQYF. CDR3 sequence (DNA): TGTGCCCCCCCCCACGCTAGAGGACCCATCGGAGAGACCCAGTACTTC.

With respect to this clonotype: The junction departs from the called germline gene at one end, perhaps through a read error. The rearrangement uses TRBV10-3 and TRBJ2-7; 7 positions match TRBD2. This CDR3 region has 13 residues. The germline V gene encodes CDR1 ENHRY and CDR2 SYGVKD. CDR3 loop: CATSGAGVYEQYF. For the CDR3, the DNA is TGTGCCACCAGTGGGGCGGGGGTCTACGAGCAGTACTTC.

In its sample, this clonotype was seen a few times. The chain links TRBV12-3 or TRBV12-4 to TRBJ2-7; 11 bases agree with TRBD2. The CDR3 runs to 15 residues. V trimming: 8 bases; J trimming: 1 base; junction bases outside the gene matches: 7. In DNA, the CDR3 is TGTGCCAGCCTTGCCGGGACTAGCGGATCCTACGAGCAGTACTTC. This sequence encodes CASLAGTSGSYEQYF.

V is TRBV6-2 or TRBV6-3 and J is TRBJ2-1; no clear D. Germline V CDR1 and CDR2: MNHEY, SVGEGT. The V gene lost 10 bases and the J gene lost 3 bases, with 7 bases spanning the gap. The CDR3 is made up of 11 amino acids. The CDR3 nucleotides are TGTGCCACCCTTGTCTACAATGAGCAGTTCTTC. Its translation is CATLVYNEQFF.

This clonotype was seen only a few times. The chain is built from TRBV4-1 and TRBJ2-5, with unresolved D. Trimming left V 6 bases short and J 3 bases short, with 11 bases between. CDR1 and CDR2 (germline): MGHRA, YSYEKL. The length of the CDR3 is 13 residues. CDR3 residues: CASRQTGKETQYF. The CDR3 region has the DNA TGCGCCAGCAGGCAGACCGGAAAAGAGACCCAGTACTTC.

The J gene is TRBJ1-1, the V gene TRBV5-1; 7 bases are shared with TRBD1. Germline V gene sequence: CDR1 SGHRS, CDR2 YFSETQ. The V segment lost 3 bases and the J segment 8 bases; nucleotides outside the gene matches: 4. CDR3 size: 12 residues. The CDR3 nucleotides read TGCGCCAGCAGCTATGGGACAGCGGAAGCTTTCTTT. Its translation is CASSYGTAEAFF.